The 19 T cell receptor beta chains listed next were all sequenced from one sample in a study of blood T cell repertoires in COVID-19. This table comes from immunoSEQ multiplex PCR, and its TCRdb copy is limited to in-frame clones, with some not included. This table has about 220,000 clones, just over 85% appearing once. Sequencing used PBMCs or T cells enriched from blood (not recorded which). All receptors come from a woman aged 45-60 years with acute COVID-19.

This chain connects TRBV7-2 to TRBJ2-3, with D possibly being TRBD2 (5 bases). Germline loops: CDR1 SGHTA, CDR2 FQGNSA. V was pared by 1 base and J by 3 bases, with 11 bases between. The CDR3 is 15 residues long. CDR3 amino acids: CASSLGTGETDTQYF. CDR3 nucleotide sequence: TGTGCCAGCAGCTTAGGGACTGGAGAAACAGATACGCAGTATTTT. The entire variable domain, with the rest obtained from reference TRBV7-2 and TRBJ2-3, is as follows: GAGVSQSPSNKVTEKGKDVELRCDPISGHTALYWYRQSLGQGLEFLIYFQGNSAPDKSGLPSDRFSAERTGGSVSTLTIQRTQQEDSAVYLCASSLGTGETDTQYFGPGTRLTVL.

This clone appeared a single time. J is TRBJ2-7 and V is TRBV27; possible D gene TRBD2, 6 bases. The CDR3 is made up of 14 amino acids. Trimming left V 5 bases short and J 0 bases short, with 11 bases between. The germline V gene has CDR1 MNHEY and CDR2 SMNVEV (reference sequence). The CDR3 nucleotides are TGTGCCAGCAGTCTGGCGGGGCTCTCCTACGAGCAGTACTTC. Its translation is CASSLAGLSYEQYF.

The chain couples TRBV7-9 to TRBJ2-1, with 9 bases aligning to TRBD1. Germline V gives CDR1 SEHNR, CDR2 FQNEAQ (reference sequence). The CDR3 runs 16 residues. J lost 3 bases, V lost 4 bases, and 7 bases had no gene match. CDR3: CASSSGTGLFYNEQFF. CDR3 nucleotides: TGTGCCAGCAGCTCCGGGACAGGGTTGTTCTACAATGAGCAGTTCTTC.

The chain is built from TRBV5-4 and TRBJ2-4, with TRBD1 matching 7 bases. The germline CDR1 and CDR2 sequences are SGHNT and YYREEE (reference sequence). The CDR3 consists of 14 residues. The trim removed 4 bases at V and 5 bases at J, leaving 6 bases unmatched. DNA for the CDR3: TGTGCCAGCAGCATGAGACAGGGTCAAAACATTCAGTACTTC. It yields the protein CASSMRQGQNIQYF. Filled out from reference TRBV5-4 and TRBJ2-4, the complete variable domain reads ETGVTQSPTHLIKTRGQQVTLRCSSQSGHNTVSWYQQALGQGPQFIFQYYREEENGRGNFPPRFSGLQFPNYSSELNVNALELDDSALYLCASSMRQGQNIQYFGAGTRLSVL.

The chain employs TRBV6-2 or TRBV6-3 and TRBJ1-2; 10 positions agree with TRBD1. Trimming cost V 6 bases and J 1 base; bases outside gene matches: 8. This CDR3 has 16 amino acids. Germline loops: CDR1 MNHEY, CDR2 SVGEGT. In DNA, the CDR3 is TGTGCCAGCAGCAGATCGGGACAGGGGAATAACTATGGCTACACCTTC. Translation gives CASSRSGQGNNYGYTF.

The chain has TRBV6-2 or TRBV6-3 and TRBJ2-6; 7 bases are shared with TRBD1. V was clipped by 2 bases and J by 1 base; unmatched bases: 8. The CDR3 extends over 18 amino acids. CDR1 is MNHEY and CDR2 is SVGEGT in the germline V gene. The CDR3 sequence: CASSYEGRGLSGANVLTF. The CDR3, as DNA: TGTGCCAGCAGTTACGAGGGCAGGGGGTTGTCTGGGGCCAACGTCCTGACTTTC.

The chain recombines TRBV4-3 with TRBJ1-1, with D uncertain. Trimming removed 2 bases from V and 3 bases from J, with 4 bases in between. CDR1 and CDR2 (germline): LGHNA, YSLEER. The CDR3 has 12 amino acids. The DNA for the CDR3 is TGCGCCAGCAGCCAAACGGACACTGAAGCTTTCTTT. Its translation: CASSQTDTEAFF.

The CDR3, as DNA: TGTGCCAGCAGCTCTTCCCGACAGGCGAACACTGAAGCTTTCTTT. Translation: CASSSSRQANTEAFF. The V call is TRBV5-4, the J call TRBJ1-1; tentatively, D is TRBD1 (6 bases). The CDR3 consists of 15 residues. Between the trimmed V and J ends, which lost 3 bases and 1 base, there was a span of 13 bases. The germline gives CDR1 SGHNT, CDR2 YYREEE (reference sequence).

V is TRBV6-2 or TRBV6-3 and J is TRBJ1-6; 7 bases fit TRBD1. This CDR3 spans 16 amino acids. Trimming cost V 3 bases and J 6 bases; bases outside gene matches: 8. Germline CDR1 MNHEY, CDR2 SVGEGT. CDR3 nucleotide sequence: TGTGCCAGCAGTTATCGACAGGGTGGAAGTAATTCACCCCTCCACTTT. Protein product: CASSYRQGGSNSPLHF.

The CDR3 DNA reads TGTGCCACTTCCCCTGGGGCCCTTCAAGAAGCTTTCTTT. It encodes CATSPGALQEAFF. The rearrangement joins TRBV7-2 to TRBJ1-1; perhaps TRBD1 as D (5 bases). Trimming removed 10 bases at V and 8 bases at J, with 20 bases between. Germline loops: CDR1 SGHTA, CDR2 FQGNSA. The CDR3 is 13 amino acids.

In nucleotides, the CDR3 is TGCGCCAGCAGCTATATGGGACAGGGGAACTATGGCTACACCTTC. Amino acid sequence: CASSYMGQGNYGYTF. The chain uses TRBV5-1 and TRBJ1-2, with TRBD1 identical over 10 bases. With 3 bases clipped from V and 2 bases from J, the junction kept 4 bases outside the gene matches. The germline gives CDR1 SGHRS, CDR2 YFSETQ. The CDR3 has 15 amino acids.

J is TRBJ2-7 and V is TRBV19; TRBD2 matches 8 bases. Germline V lookup: CDR1 LNHDA, CDR2 SQIVND (reference sequence). CDR3 length: 16 residues. Germline trimming cut 5 bases from V and 3 bases from J; bases unmatched to any gene: 12. The CDR3 sequence: CASSSLAGTAHYEQYF. For the CDR3, the DNA is TGTGCCAGTAGTTCCTTAGCGGGAACGGCACACTACGAGCAGTACTTC.

This clone has a single count. This rearrangement joins TRBV6-5 to TRBJ2-7, with 12 nucleotides matching TRBD2. V lost 7 bases to trimming and J lost 3 bases; unmatched junction nucleotides: 4. CDR1 is MNHEY and CDR2 is SVGAGI in the germline V gene. CDR3 size: 14 residues. The CDR3 loop is CASKRLAGDYEQYF. CDR3 in DNA: TGTGCCAGCAAAAGACTAGCGGGAGACTACGAGCAGTACTTC.

The chain recombines TRBV7-2 with TRBJ2-7; 8 bases match TRBD2. The CDR3 covers 15 residues. V lost 5 bases and J lost 3; bases outside the gene matches: 9. The germline gives CDR1 SGHTA, CDR2 FQGNSA. CDR3 coding DNA: TGTGCCAGCAGCACCGTCCCGGGAGGGCTCTACGAGCAGTACTTC. It encodes CASSTVPGGLYEQYF.

The chain joins TRBV30 to TRBJ1-1; D is unresolved. The CDR3 is 12 residues long. Trimming pared 0 bases from V and 7 bases from J, leaving 9 bases between. Germline CDR1 is GTSNPN and CDR2 is SVGIG (reference sequence). The CDR3 nucleotides read TGTGCCTGGAGTGTACGCGGGTTTGAAGCTTTCTTT. Residues: CAWSVRGFEAFF.

The chain employs TRBV12-5 and TRBJ2-3, with D possibly TRBD2 on 7 matching bases. The CDR3 is made up of 14 amino acids. The V end lost 3 bases, the J end lost 4 bases, and 11 bases lay between the germline ends. CDR1 is LGHNT and CDR2 is FRNRAP in the germline V gene. CDR3 residues: CASGLGGGPDTQYF. As DNA, the CDR3 is TGTGCTAGTGGTTTAGGGGGGGGCCCAGATACGCAGTATTTT. Filled out from reference TRBV12-5 and TRBJ2-3, the complete variable domain reads DARVTQTPRHKVTEMGQEVTMRCQPILGHNTVFWYRQTMMQGLELLAYFRNRAPLDDSGMPKDRFSAEMPDATLATLKIQPSEPRDSAVYFCASGLGGGPDTQYFGPGTRLTVL.

This sequence joins TRBV4-1 and TRBJ2-7; TRBD1 aligns across 7 bases. Germline assignment: CDR1 MGHRA and CDR2 YSYEKL. The CDR3 is 15 residues long. J was trimmed by 3 bases and V by 0 bases; bases with no gene match: 5. The DNA of the CDR3 is TGCGCCAGCAGCCAAGACCCTTGGGACAGCTACGAGCAGTACTTC. Translated: CASSQDPWDSYEQYF.

The table lists this clone with a few counts. V usage is TRBV5-4 and J usage is TRBJ2-7; TRBD1 agrees at 8 bases. The CDR3 spans 13 residues. After removal of 4 bases from V and 2 bases from J, the junction contained 2 bases not matched to a gene. CDR1 and CDR2 from the germline V gene are SGHNT and YYREEE (reference sequence). CDR3 in DNA: TGTGCCAGCAGCGTGACAGGGGCCTACGAGCAGTACTTC. Protein: CASSVTGAYEQYF.

This clone was detected only a few times. The chain recombines TRBV7-3 with TRBJ2-7; TRBD1 is a possible D gene (5 bases). The CDR3 contains 15 residues. Trimming stripped 2 bases from V and 3 bases from J, with 14 bases between. Germline V gene data show CDR1 as SGHTA and CDR2 as FQGTGA. CDR3: CASSLRQGLNYEQYF. CDR3 sequence (DNA): TGTGCCAGCAGCTTACGGCAGGGATTGAACTACGAGCAGTACTTC.